This TCR beta chain was sequenced in a study of cytomegalovirus exposure and HLA in healthy donors. Study-wide background: There were approximately 81 million unique TCRs (from HLA-typed donors) in an early data release.

This clone has just one count. Its target is not known. 13 Jbeta primers and 60 Vbeta primers were used for the PCR. This table comes from immunoSEQ multiplex PCR, and its TCRdb copy is limited to in-frame clones, with some not included. In the table there are 99,000 or so clones, about three quarters of which are singletons. Study-wide points: Many donors carried some public TCRs, although rarity characterized most TCR sequences.

This CDR3 is 16 amino acids long. Germline-derived CDR1 and CDR2 are WNHNN and SYGVQD (reference sequence). Trimming removed 4 bases from V and 1 base from J, with 14 bases in between. The sequence was collected from a woman aged 18-29 years in good health and CMV-seropositive. The chain is built from TRBV10-1 and TRBJ2-1, with D perhaps matching TRBD1 (6 bases). The specimen sequenced was PBMCs. The CDR3 nucleotides are TGCGCCAGCAGTGGAGACAGGTTCCGATCCTACAATGAGCAGTTCTTC. It yields the protein CASSGDRFRSYNEQFF.